The 26 T cell receptor beta chains reported below all come from one sample, sequenced in a study of CD8+CD57+ T cells in acquired aplastic anemia. Genomic DNA served as template for TCR beta VDJ and CDR3 profiling. TCRdb independently ran MiXCR on the reads; one entry per CDR3 protein. The sample carries fewer than 200,000 distinct CDR3 sequences, roughly 48% recorded once. For sequencing, patients were chosen who had shown expansion of CD8+CD57+ cells by flow cytometry. Sequencing used sorted CD4+, CD8+, or CD8+CD57+ T cells (not recorded which) from PBMCs. Receptors were obtained from a human donor with aplastic anemia.

This chain connects TRBV19 to TRBJ1-6; no clear D. Trimming stripped 3 bases from V and 6 bases from J, with 12 bases between. Germline values: CDR1 LNHDA, CDR2 SQIVND (reference sequence). The CDR3 consists of 15 residues. In DNA form, the CDR3 reads TGTGCCAGTAGTATGTGGCGAGGCCGTAATTCACCCCTCCACTTT. The encoded protein is CASSMWRGRNSPLHF.

The chain carries TRBV2 and TRBJ1-1; D may be TRBD1 (5 bases). The CDR3 is 15 amino acids. The germline CDR1 and CDR2 sequences are SNHLY and FYNNEI. Trimming stripped 0 bases from V and 4 bases from J, with 12 bases between. In DNA, the CDR3 is TGTGCCAGCAGTGAAGCTCCCAGGGATGGCACTGAAGCTTTCTTT. Amino acid sequence: CASSEAPRDGTEAFF.

In this sample, this clonotype turned up many times. The V and J genes are TRBV9 and TRBJ2-3; a weak D match, TRBD2 (5 bases). The V gene lost 2 bases and the J gene lost 8 bases, with 18 bases spanning the gap. This CDR3 contains 15 residues. The germline V gene has CDR1 SGDLS and CDR2 YYNGEE. The CDR3 DNA is TGTGCCAGCAGCGTGGCGGGTTGGGCGACGGCTACGCAGTATTTT. The encoded protein is CASSVAGWATATQYF. The full variable domain, its missing parts supplied by reference TRBV9 and TRBJ2-3, is DSGVTQTPKHLITATGQRVTLRCSPRSGDLSVYWYQQSLDQGLQFLIQYYNGEERAKGNILERFSAQQFPDLHSELNLSSLELGDSALYFCASSVAGWATATQYFGPGTRLTVL.

The chain is built from TRBV19 and TRBJ2-2, with 10 bases lining up with TRBD1. Germline V gene data show CDR1 as LNHDA and CDR2 as SQIVND (reference sequence). J lost 2 bases, V lost 3 bases, and 15 bases had no gene match. This CDR3 has 20 amino acids. CDR3 nucleotide sequence: TGTGCCAGTAGTATGGTGCGGGGGGACAGGGGAACGGTTAACACCGGGGAGCTGTTTTTT. It specifies CASSMVRGDRGTVNTGELFF.

Points on this clonotype: One end of the junction fails to match germline, which may point to a read error. V is TRBV10-3 and J is TRBJ2-7, with D hard to call. CDR3 length: 13 amino acids. Germline CDR1 ENHRY, CDR2 SYGVKD. The CDR3 sequence is CASSPRNSYEQYF. In DNA, the CDR3 is TGTGCCAGCAGTCCAAGGAACTCCTACGAGCAGTACTTC.

This clonotype was counted many times. This rearrangement joins TRBV6-1 to TRBJ2-7, with TRBD1 identical over 8 bases. There are 12 residues in the CDR3. The ends lost 7 bases at V and 3 bases at J; junction bases unmatched: 2. Germline V CDR1 and CDR2: MNHNS, SASEGT. The DNA of the CDR3 is TGTGCCAGCAACGGACAGGGCTACGAGCAGTACTTC. It translates to CASNGQGYEQYF.

The sample holds many counts of this clonotype. In nucleotides, the CDR3 is TGTGCCAGCAGCTTATCGGGTGGCAGCACCGGGGAGCTGTTTTTT. It encodes CASSLSGGSTGELFF. This chain joins TRBV7-8 and TRBJ2-2; D remains ambiguous. From germline, CDR1 is SGHVS and CDR2 FQNEAQ. Trimming shortened V by 2 bases and J by 4 bases, and 11 bases separated the two germline ends. There are 15 residues in the CDR3. The complete variable domain, with remaining parts taken from reference TRBV7-8 and TRBJ2-2, reads GAGVSQSPRYKVAKRGQDVALRCDPISGHVSLFWYQQALGQGPEFLTYFQNEAQLDKSGLPSDRFFAERPEGSVSTLKIQRTQQEDSAVYLCASSLSGGSTGELFFGEGSRLTVL.

The chain recombines TRBV15 with TRBJ2-6; D gene uncertain. Germline lookup yields CDR1 LNHNV and CDR2 YYDKDF (reference sequence). Trimming left V 2 bases short and J 0 bases short, with 11 bases between. The CDR3 consists of 17 residues. CDR3 residues: CATSRLKWASGANVLTF. In DNA, the CDR3 is TGTGCCACCAGCAGATTGAAGTGGGCCTCTGGGGCCAACGTCCTGACTTTC.

V is TRBV25-1 and J is TRBJ2-1; 13 positions match TRBD2. CDR3 length: 15 residues. Trimming cost V 4 bases and J 5 bases; bases outside gene matches: 2. From germline, CDR1 is MGHDK and CDR2 SYGVNS. DNA of the CDR3: TGTGCCAGCAGTGGACTAGCGGGAGGACACAATGAGCAGTTCTTC. It yields the protein CASSGLAGGHNEQFF.

On this clonotype: Because it lacks the conserved phenylalanine or tryptophan at the end, this CDR3 is likely a read error. The V gene is TRBV6-5, the J gene TRBJ1-6, with 9 bases fitting TRBD1. The J segment lost 11 bases and the V segment lost 2 bases, leaving 7 bases of the junction unmatched. This CDR3 is built from 15 residues. Germline CDR1 MNHEY, CDR2 SVGAGI. CDR3 sequence: CASSYTGTGYPPLHL. The CDR3 bases are TGTGCCAGCAGTTACACCGGGACAGGGTACCCACCCCTCCACCTT.

The genes are TRBV6-4 and TRBJ2-7; D not certain. Germline V gives CDR1 MRHNA, CDR2 SNTAGT. CDR3 size: 12 residues. Trimming shortened V by 6 bases and J by 1 base, and 7 bases separated the two germline ends. The CDR3 nucleotides read TGTGCCAGCAGGGCCAATTCCTACGAGCAGTACTTC. Protein product: CASRANSYEQYF.

This clonotype was observed a single time. The chain recombines TRBV10-3 with TRBJ1-6, with D possibly matching TRBD1 (5 bases). The CDR3 consists of 15 residues. Germline CDR1 and CDR2: ENHRY and SYGVKD. V lost 3 bases to trimming and J lost 16 bases, with 22 bases between them. CDR3 region: CAISENPGASSPLHF. For the CDR3, the DNA is TGTGCCATCAGTGAAAATCCCGGGGCAAGTTCGCCGCTCCACTTT.

This clonotype appeared many times. V usage is TRBV7-9 and J usage is TRBJ1-3, with a tentative D call TRBD1 (5 bases). V lost 3 bases, J lost 8 bases, and 11 bases lay in between. Germline CDR1 and CDR2: SEHNR and FQNEAQ (reference sequence). The CDR3 sequence is 13 residues long. CDR3 protein: CASSFSGGDTIYF. As DNA, the CDR3 is TGTGCCAGCAGCTTCTCGGGGGGAGACACCATATATTTT.

The V call is TRBV2, the J call TRBJ2-1, with TRBD2 identical over 12 bases. This CDR3 is 14 amino acids long. V shed 5 bases, J shed 6 bases, and the junction held 2 bases outside the gene matches. The germline V gene has CDR1 SNHLY and CDR2 FYNNEI. The CDR3, as DNA: TGTGCCAGCAGTAGACTAGCGGGGGTCAATGAGCAGTTCTTC. It translates to CASSRLAGVNEQFF.

On this clonotype itself: With a much larger clone just one base away, this may be a read error. The chain employs TRBV5-5 and TRBJ2-5; TRBD2 matches 10 bases. Germline V gene data show CDR1 as SGHKS and CDR2 as YYEKEE (reference sequence). CDR3 length equals 16 residues. This chain's CDR3 is CVSSDLAGDQLETQYF. CDR3 nucleotides: TGTGTCAGCAGCGACCTAGCGGGGGACCAGCTGGAGACCCAGTACTTC.

The V gene is TRBV19, the J gene TRBJ1-6, with 11 bases aligning to TRBD1. CDR1 and CDR2 (germline): LNHDA, SQIVND (reference sequence). V lost 5 bases, J lost 9 bases, and 3 bases stayed unmatched. CDR3 length equals 14 residues. This CDR3 is CASSGGTGGSPLHF. CDR3 DNA: TGTGCCAGTAGTGGGGGGACAGGGGGTTCACCCCTCCACTTT.

This chain uses TRBV7-9 with TRBJ1-2; 8 nucleotides match TRBD1. Trimming cost V 1 base and J 8 bases; bases outside gene matches: 3. The CDR3 length is 13 residues. In germline, CDR1 is SEHNR, CDR2 FQNEAQ (reference sequence). CDR3 loop: CASSLVPGGGYTF. The CDR3 coding sequence is TGTGCCAGCAGCTTAGTTCCAGGGGGCGGCTACACCTTC.

The chain recombines TRBV11-2 with TRBJ2-1, with 8 bases identical to TRBD1. The junction had 10 bases not matched to a gene; V was cut back by 5 bases and J by 10 bases. Germline assignment: CDR1 SGHAT and CDR2 FQNNGV. The CDR3 is 14 amino acids. The CDR3 DNA reads TGTGCCAGCAGCCAGGACAGGGCGGTTAAGGAGCAGTTCTTC. It encodes CASSQDRAVKEQFF.

The sample holds a few counts of this clonotype. This chain joins TRBV20-1 and TRBJ1-1; D unresolved. Germline V gene sequence: CDR1 DFQATT, CDR2 SNEGSKA (reference sequence). The CDR3 totals 14 residues. V gave up 5 bases and J gave up 6 bases, with 19 bases separating them. In nucleotides, the CDR3 is TGCAGTGCTCGTATCGGGCTCCAAGGCGCTGAAGCTTTCTTT. It translates to CSARIGLQGAEAFF.

This clonotype was observed at least ten times. This chain links TRBV5-6 with TRBJ1-1, with D possibly TRBD1 on 6 matching bases. The V end was cut by 3 bases, the J end by 4 bases, with 13 bases between. This CDR3 region has 14 residues. From germline, CDR1 is SGHDT and CDR2 YYEEEE. In nucleotides, the CDR3 is TGTGCCAGCAGCTGGGGTAGGGGGGGCACTGAAGCTTTCTTT. Translated: CASSWGRGGTEAFF.

The chain has TRBV11-2 and TRBJ2-1, with 8 bases aligning to TRBD1. From germline, CDR1 is SGHAT and CDR2 FQNNGV. The CDR3 spans 14 residues. V shed 3 bases and J 10 bases; nucleotides not matched to a gene: 8. CDR3 region: CASSLTGVRGEQFF. CDR3 bases: TGTGCCAGCAGCTTGACAGGGGTAAGGGGCGAGCAGTTCTTC.

This clonotype showed up many times. V is TRBV11-3 and J is TRBJ2-2; weak D call: TRBD2 (6 bases). CDR1 and CDR2 from the germline V gene are SGHNT and YENEEA. V gave up 3 bases and J gave up 8 bases, with 13 bases separating them. This CDR3 has 14 amino acids. CDR3 residues: CASSLGGGAGELFF. CDR3 nucleotide sequence: TGTGCCAGCAGCTTGGGAGGTGGTGCAGGGGAGCTGTTTTTT. Full variable domain (outside the CDR3, taken from reference TRBV11-3 and TRBJ2-2): EAGVVQSPRYKIIEKKQPVAFWCNPISGHNTLYWYLQNLGQGPELLIRYENEEAVDDSQLPKDRFSAERLKGVDSTLKIQPAELGDSAVYLCASSLGGGAGELFFGEGSRLTVL.

V and J are TRBV18 and TRBJ1-2; tentatively, D is TRBD1 (6 bases). Germline loops: CDR1 KGHSH, CDR2 LQKENI. Between the trimmed V and J ends, which lost 2 bases and 9 bases, there was a span of 10 bases. This CDR3 has 12 residues. CDR3 bases: TGTGCCAGCTCACCAACAGGGTGGAGCTACACCTTC. Amino acid sequence: CASSPTGWSYTF.

Note on this clonotype: A junction boundary mismatches the germline segment, possibly from a read error. The chain uses TRBV7-9 and TRBJ1-5; possible D gene TRBD1, 5 bases. This CDR3 has 15 residues. Per germline, CDR1 SEHNR and CDR2 FQNEAQ (reference sequence). DNA of the CDR3: TGTACCAGCAGCCCAGGGTATGACGGCAATCAGCCCCAGCATTTT. As protein: CTSSPGYDGNQPQHF.

Regarding this clonotype: In this CDR3 the conserved last residue, phenylalanine or tryptophan, is missing, so a read error is likely. The rearrangement uses TRBV5-1 and TRBJ1-4; 10 bases match TRBD1. After removal of 4 bases from V and 8 bases from J, the junction contained 11 bases not matched to a gene. CDR1 is SGHRS and CDR2 is YFSETQ in the germline V gene. The CDR3 has 16 amino acids. CDR3 residues: CASSRTPGQGSEKLFS. For the CDR3, the DNA is TGCGCCAGCAGCAGGACACCGGGACAGGGGTCGGAAAAACTGTTTTCT.

This clonotype was found many times. The V gene is TRBV5-1, the J gene TRBJ2-1; D gene unclear. Germline CDR1 reads SGHRS; CDR2 reads YFSETQ. V was pared by 0 bases and J by 9 bases, with 10 bases between. The CDR3 is 13 residues long. DNA of the CDR3: TGCGCCAGCAGCTTGGAGGATATCGGTGAGCAGTTCTTC. This translates into CASSLEDIGEQFF. Full variable domain (remainder filled in from reference TRBV5-1 and TRBJ2-1): KAGVTQTPRYLIKTRGQQVTLSCSPISGHRSVSWYQQTPGQGLQFLFEYFSETQRNKGNFPGRFSGRQFSNSRSEMNVSTLELGDSALYLCASSLEDIGEQFFGPGTRLTVL.